Each of the 26 T cell receptor beta chains below was sequenced from the same sample in a study of post-analysis software for immune sequencing data. cDNA libraries of TCR beta carried unique molecular identifiers. TCRdb reanalysed the PCR reads using MiXCR and keeps one entry per CDR3 protein. The profile shows 350,000 to 500,000 distinct CDR3 sequences, about 40% of them singletons. Antigens for these TCRs are unknown. Study observations and caveats: In patients, about 5 TRBV segments were more frequent than in controls, with TRBV5-6, TRBV5-1 and TRBV20-1 among them.

Sequencing was performed on blood. These TCRs come from a girl aged 2 to 9 with multiple sclerosis.

In this sample, this clonotype turned up once. The chain has TRBV5-1 and TRBJ2-7, with TRBD1 matching 9 bases. With V trimmed by 4 bases and J by 1 base, 6 bases remained unmatched. CDR1 and CDR2 (germline): SGHRS, YFSETQ. This CDR3 is built from 15 residues. In nucleotides, the CDR3 is TGCGCCAGCAGCCCCAAGGGACAGGGATCCTACGAGCAGTACTTC. This translates into CASSPKGQGSYEQYF.

This clonotype was counted between two and nine times. The gene calls are TRBV5-1 and TRBJ1-2; a possible D gene is TRBD1 (5 bases). The germline V gene encodes CDR1 SGHRS and CDR2 YFSETQ. This CDR3 has 14 amino acids. V lost 1 base and J 5 bases, leaving 12 bases between the germline ends. CDR3 DNA sequence: TGCGCCAGCAGCTTGCCCGGGACGGAGTATGGCTACACCTTC. Translation gives CASSLPGTEYGYTF.

Comments on this clonotype: At one boundary the junction diverges from the germline segment, which might be a read error. This rearrangement joins TRBV7-6 to TRBJ2-5; 9 nucleotides align to TRBD2. Judging by the DNA end, TRBJ2-7 fits better; the J call may be wrong. Germline V gives CDR1 SGHVS, CDR2 FNYEAQ. This CDR3 region has 17 residues. The CDR3: CTSSLARLADSSYEQYF. In DNA, the CDR3 is TGTACCAGCAGCTTAGCCAGACTAGCGGATTCCTCCTACGAGCAGTACTTC.

With regard to this clonotype: The missing conserved phenylalanine or tryptophan at the end of this CDR3 makes a read error likely. This chain links TRBV28 with TRBJ1-2; D gene uncertain. CDR3 length: 12 residues. The V end was cut by 7 bases, the J end by 0 bases, with 6 bases between. Germline values: CDR1 MDHEN, CDR2 SYDVKM. CDR3 sequence reads: CASTGANYGYTV. The CDR3 DNA is TGTGCCAGCACAGGAGCTAACTATGGCTACACCGTC.

This clonotype has only a few counts. The chain combines TRBV24-1 with TRBJ2-7; TRBD2 agrees at 9 bases. The germline gives CDR1 KGHDR, CDR2 SFDVKD. After removal of 3 bases from V and 0 bases from J, the junction contained 11 bases not matched to a gene. The CDR3 spans 18 residues. In nucleotides, the CDR3 is TGTGCCACCAGTGATGGGGGCCTTAGCGGGGGCCTCTCCTACGAGCAGTACTTC. Residues: CATSDGGLSGGLSYEQYF.

The chain couples TRBV5-6 to TRBJ2-1; the match to TRBD1 covers 11 bases. V dropped 4 bases and J dropped 8; count of bases not matched to a gene: 20. This CDR3 has 19 residues. Germline CDR1 is SGHDT and CDR2 is YYEEEE. The CDR3 DNA reads TGTGCCAGCAGCGGGGGACAGGGGGACTTGGCTAGGCTCGTCGATGAGCAGTTCTTC. Translation: CASSGGQGDLARLVDEQFF. Based on the CDR3 plus reference TRBV5-6 and TRBJ2-1, the full variable domain is DAGVTQSPTHLIKTRGQQVTLRCSPKSGHDTVSWYQQALGQGPQFIFQYYEEEERQRGNFPDRFSGHQFPNYSSELNVNALLLGDSALYLCASSGGQGDLARLVDEQFFGPGTRLTVL.

As for this clonotype: This clone may be a read error of a much larger clone one base away. The gene calls are TRBV7-3 and TRBJ2-5, with TRBD2 matching 8 bases. The end of the DNA fits TRBJ2-1 better, so the J call may be wrong. This CDR3 has 14 amino acids. The germline CDR1 and CDR2 sequences are SGHTA and FQGTGA. The CDR3 is CASSLGSGEQTQFF. Written as DNA, the CDR3 is TGTGCCAGCAGCTTAGGTAGCGGGGAGCAGACCCAGTTCTTC.

A word on this clonotype: One end of the junction does not line up with germline, which may come from a read error. V gene TRBV4-3 combines with J gene TRBJ2-1, with D tentatively TRBD2 (6 bases). The CDR3 spans 16 residues. Germline V gene lookup returns CDR1 LGHNA and CDR2 YSLEER. The CDR3 sequence: CVSSCPSGPPYNEQFF. DNA of the CDR3: TGCGTCAGCAGCTGTCCGAGCGGGCCTCCCTACAATGAGCAGTTCTTC.

This chain joins TRBV7-9 and TRBJ2-4; D remains ambiguous. Trimming shortened V by 6 bases and J by 4 bases, and 22 bases separated the two germline ends. The germline V gene has CDR1 SEHNR and CDR2 FQNEAQ (reference sequence). This CDR3 is 17 amino acids long. CDR3 in DNA: TGTGCCAGCAGTTTAAGTACCCCGGGTGCAGGAAAAAACATTCAGTACTTC. Amino acids: CASSLSTPGAGKNIQYF.

This sequence joins TRBV7-2 and TRBJ2-1, with 15 nucleotides matching TRBD2. J gave up 7 bases and V 5 bases, and 6 bases lay outside the gene matches. Germline lookup yields CDR1 SGHTA and CDR2 FQGNSA. This CDR3 contains 16 residues. The CDR3 sequence: CASSLGTSGRNNEQFF. DNA of the CDR3: TGTGCCAGCAGCCTGGGGACTAGCGGGAGGAATAATGAGCAGTTCTTC. Looking up the rest from reference TRBV7-2 and TRBJ2-1 gives the full variable domain: GAGVSQSPSNKVTEKGKDVELRCDPISGHTALYWYRQSLGQGLEFLIYFQGNSAPDKSGLPSDRFSAERTGGSVSTLTIQRTQQEDSAVYLCASSLGTSGRNNEQFFGPGTRLTVL.

This chain links TRBV6-5 with TRBJ2-3, with a possible D match to TRBD1 (6 bases). V shed 3 bases and J shed 1 base, with 11 bases lying between them. Germline V gene data show CDR1 as MNHEY and CDR2 as SVGAGI. The CDR3 has 15 amino acids. This CDR3 is CASSYYEGGTDTQYF. The CDR3 DNA sequence: TGTGCCAGCAGTTATTATGAGGGGGGCACAGATACGCAGTATTTT.

The chain links TRBV24-1 to TRBJ2-1; 14 bases are shared with TRBD2. The CDR3 has 19 amino acids. V lost 4 bases, J lost 6 bases, and 13 bases stayed unmatched. CDR1 and CDR2 (germline): KGHDR, SFDVKD. The CDR3 here is CATSDAGPGLAGVGNEQFF. The CDR3 bases are TGTGCCACCAGTGACGCTGGGCCGGGACTAGCGGGAGTCGGCAATGAGCAGTTCTTC.

This clonotype was observed a few times. The gene calls are TRBV7-2 and TRBJ2-1, with 8 bases that match TRBD2. The CDR3 totals 14 residues. Germline trimming cut 3 bases from V and 3 bases from J; bases unmatched to any gene: 1. Germline V gene lookup returns CDR1 SGHTA and CDR2 FQGNSA. The CDR3 DNA reads as TGTGCCAGCAGCTTCGGGACTAGCTACAATGAGCAGTTCTTC. Translated: CASSFGTSYNEQFF.

The chain has TRBV6-5 and TRBJ2-5; 11 nucleotides match TRBD1. TRBJ2-7 matches the DNA end more closely, so the J call is doubtful. CDR1 MNHEY and CDR2 SVGAGI come from the germline V gene. This CDR3 comprises 15 residues. DNA for the CDR3: TGTGCCAGCAGTAATGGACAGGGGGCCACCTACGAGCAGTACTTC. Its protein product is CASSNGQGATYEQYF.

V usage is TRBV11-1 and J usage is TRBJ2-5, with no clear D. The CDR3 contains 17 residues. Germline V gives CDR1 SGHAT, CDR2 FQDESV (reference sequence). Between the trimmed V and J ends, which lost 5 bases and 3 bases, there was a span of 22 bases. The CDR3 reads CASSGSFDLGNKETQYF. CDR3 DNA: TGTGCCAGCAGCGGCTCTTTTGACTTGGGTAACAAAGAGACCCAGTACTTC.

The V and J genes are TRBV20-1 and TRBJ2-7, with 7 positions matching TRBD1. CDR3 size: 14 residues. The junction had 10 bases not matched to a gene; V was cut back by 5 bases and J by 3 bases. CDR1 is DFQATT and CDR2 is SNEGSKA in the germline V gene (reference sequence). For the CDR3, the DNA is TGCAGTGCTGCACAAAGACAGGGAAACTACGAGCAGTACTTC. Its protein product is CSAAQRQGNYEQYF.

This clonotype was recorded a few times. This sequence joins TRBV4-2 and TRBJ2-3; 10 positions agree with TRBD2. In germline, CDR1 is LGHNA, CDR2 YNFKEQ. CDR3 length: 15 amino acids. The trim removed 3 bases at V and 3 bases at J, leaving 3 bases unmatched. In DNA form, the CDR3 reads TGTGCCAGCAGCCACACTAGCGGGATAACAGATACGCAGTATTTT. Amino acid sequence: CASSHTSGITDTQYF.

The V gene is TRBV5-6, the J gene TRBJ1-1; D may be TRBD1 (5 bases). The CDR3 sequence is 16 residues long. The germline V and J ends were trimmed by 3 bases and 5 bases, with 20 bases remaining between them. CDR1 is SGHDT and CDR2 is YYEEEE in the germline V gene. The CDR3 DNA is TGTGCCAGCAGCTCTCCCCGGGACCCCGGAGGTACTGAAGCTTTCTTT. Translated: CASSSPRDPGGTEAFF. Supplemented by reference TRBV5-6 and TRBJ1-1, the full variable domain reads DAGVTQSPTHLIKTRGQQVTLRCSPKSGHDTVSWYQQALGQGPQFIFQYYEEEERQRGNFPDRFSGHQFPNYSSELNVNALLLGDSALYLCASSSPRDPGGTEAFFGQGTRLTVV.

This clonotype was detected only a few times. The chain couples TRBV6-1 to TRBJ2-1; TRBD2 aligns across 16 bases. The CDR3 has 20 amino acids. V lost 6 bases and J lost 9; bases outside the gene matches: 20. CDR1 MNHNS and CDR2 SASEGT come from the germline V gene. CDR3 DNA: TGTGCCAGCAGCCGATACTCCGGGACTAGCGGGAGGGCCCTATCCAGTGAGCAGTTCTTC. Encoded protein: CASSRYSGTSGRALSSEQFF.

The chain has TRBV19 and TRBJ2-3; D is ambiguous. CDR3 length: 14 amino acids. Trimming left V 3 bases short and J 5 bases short, with 12 bases between. Germline V CDR1 and CDR2: LNHDA, SQIVND (reference sequence). The CDR3 protein is CASSILPLGDTQYF. CDR3 DNA: TGTGCCAGTAGTATCCTCCCTCTGGGAGATACGCAGTATTTT.

The chain recombines TRBV6-4 with TRBJ1-2; D is perhaps TRBD1 (5 bases). V dropped 5 bases and J dropped 7 bases, with 14 bases sitting between them. Looked up from germline, CDR1 is MRHNA and CDR2 is SNTAGT. The CDR3 runs 13 residues. DNA of the CDR3: TGTGCCAGCAGTAGACAGAGCGGGGGTGGCTACACCTTC. Protein sequence: CASSRQSGGGYTF.

The chain links TRBV12-3 or TRBV12-4 to TRBJ2-5, with D perhaps matching TRBD1 or TRBD2 (5 bases each). Trimming took off 6 bases at V and 5 bases at J, with 16 bases between the two ends. The CDR3 runs 14 residues. CDR3 DNA sequence: TGTGCCAGCAGCATGGCAGGGACGAGGGAGACCCAGTACTTC. Protein sequence: CASSMAGTRETQYF.

The chain's CDR3 is CASSSNRGQPQHF. The CDR3 DNA follows: TGTGCCAGCAGCTCGAACCGGGGCCAGCCCCAGCATTTT. The gene calls are TRBV7-2 and TRBJ1-5, with D perhaps TRBD1 (5 bases). This CDR3 comprises 13 residues. Trimming pared 4 bases from V and 7 bases from J, leaving 11 bases between. In germline, CDR1 is SGHTA, CDR2 FQGNSA.

The V gene is TRBV7-2, the J gene TRBJ2-1; D gene unclear. The V gene lost 5 bases and the J gene lost 14 bases, with 7 bases spanning the gap. The CDR3 covers 9 residues. In germline, CDR1 is SGHTA, CDR2 FQGNSA. CDR3 protein: CASSPNKFF. CDR3 coding DNA: TGTGCCAGCAGCCCTAACAAGTTCTTC.

The rearrangement links TRBV29-1 to TRBJ2-7; the match to TRBD2 covers 9 bases. J lost 5 bases, V lost 4 bases, and 9 bases had no gene match. This CDR3 has 14 residues. Looked up from germline, CDR1 is SQVTM and CDR2 is ANQGSEA. CDR3 in DNA: TGCAGCGTTGTGAGGCGGGAGGGCACCCACGAGCAGTACGTC. It encodes CSVVRREGTHEQYV.

This clonotype was detected a few times. The J gene is TRBJ1-4, the V gene TRBV7-9; possible D gene TRBD1, 6 bases. Germline-derived CDR1 and CDR2 are SEHNR and FQNEAQ (reference sequence). V was trimmed by 3 bases and J by 8 bases, leaving 16 bases between them. The CDR3 extends over 15 amino acids. The CDR3 protein is CASSLGGANQEKLFF. CDR3 sequence (DNA): TGTGCCAGCAGCTTGGGGGGGGCCAACCAGGAAAAACTGTTTTTT.